This T cell receptor (beta chain) is drawn from a study of shared clonotypes between healthy human individuals. Worth noting for this clone: Its specificity is unknown.

Per germline, CDR1 MNHNS and CDR2 SASEGT. V was trimmed by 3 bases and J by 0 bases, leaving 12 bases between them. The CDR3 is made up of 16 amino acids. The test was conducted at deep level. Clones were read by immunoSEQ multiplex PCR, and TCRdb kept only the in-frame ones, dropping some. The table lists over 2 million clones, around 95% of them singletons. Study-level results: Generation probabilities of non-shared clonotypes were lower (relative to those shared by all four donors).

Splitting of CD4+ cells produced CD45RA+ naive and CD45RA-negative memory subsets. Sequences were obtained from naive CD4+ T cells sorted from blood. The subset denotes: CD45RA+ positively selected. The rearrangement links TRBV6-1 to TRBJ1-3; tentatively, D is TRBD1 (6 bases). The sequence was collected from a man between 18 and 29 years old in good health. CDR3 DNA sequence: TGTGCCAGCAGTGAGGGTGGGACACTCTCTGGAAACACCATATATTTT. Translating gives CASSEGGTLSGNTIYF.